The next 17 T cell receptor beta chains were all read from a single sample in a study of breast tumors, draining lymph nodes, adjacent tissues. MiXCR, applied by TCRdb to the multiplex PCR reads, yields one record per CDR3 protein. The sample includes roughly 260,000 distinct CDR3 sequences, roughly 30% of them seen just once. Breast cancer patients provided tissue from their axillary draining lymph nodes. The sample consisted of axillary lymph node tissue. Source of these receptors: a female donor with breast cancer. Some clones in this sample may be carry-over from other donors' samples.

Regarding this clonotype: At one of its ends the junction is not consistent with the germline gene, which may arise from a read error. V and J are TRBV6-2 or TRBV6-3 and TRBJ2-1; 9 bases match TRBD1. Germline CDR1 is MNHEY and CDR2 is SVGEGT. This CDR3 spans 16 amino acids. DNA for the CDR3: TGTGCCACCAGTCACGGAAACAGGGGGCTGGGCAATGAGCAGTTCTTC. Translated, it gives CATSHGNRGLGNEQFF.

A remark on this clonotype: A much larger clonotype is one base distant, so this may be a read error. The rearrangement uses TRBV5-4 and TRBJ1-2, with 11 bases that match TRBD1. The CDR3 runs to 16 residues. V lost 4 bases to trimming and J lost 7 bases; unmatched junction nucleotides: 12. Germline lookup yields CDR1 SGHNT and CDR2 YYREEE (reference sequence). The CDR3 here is CASSPRGQGGSFGYTF. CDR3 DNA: TGTGCCAGCAGCCCGAGGGGACAGGGGGGATCGTTTGGCTACACCTTC.

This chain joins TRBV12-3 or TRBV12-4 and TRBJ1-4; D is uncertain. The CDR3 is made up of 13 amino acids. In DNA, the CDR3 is TGTCCCGGCAGTTCGACGTTTAACGAAAAACTGTTTTTT. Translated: CPGSSTFNEKLFF.

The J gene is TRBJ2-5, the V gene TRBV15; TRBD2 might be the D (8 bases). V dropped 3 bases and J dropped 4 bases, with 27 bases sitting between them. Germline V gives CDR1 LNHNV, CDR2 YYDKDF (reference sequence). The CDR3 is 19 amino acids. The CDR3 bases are TGTGCCACCAGCAGCAAGGACGACAGGGTGCTAGCGGGCCGAGAGACCCAGTACTTC. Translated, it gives CATSSKDDRVLAGRETQYF.

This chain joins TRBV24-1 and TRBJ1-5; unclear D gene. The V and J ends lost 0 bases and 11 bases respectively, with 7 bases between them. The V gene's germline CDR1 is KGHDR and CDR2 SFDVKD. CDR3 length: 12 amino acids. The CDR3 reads CATSDLHETQHF. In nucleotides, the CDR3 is TGTGCCACCAGTGATTTGCACGAGACCCAGCATTTT.

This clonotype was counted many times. The CDR3 nucleotides read TGTGCCAGCAGTTTCCCTTTTACAAACTATGGCTACACCTTC. Translating gives CASSFPFTNYGYTF. The chain employs TRBV12-3 or TRBV12-4 and TRBJ1-2; D not resolved. V dropped 3 bases and J dropped 2 bases, with 10 bases sitting between them. There are 14 residues in the CDR3.

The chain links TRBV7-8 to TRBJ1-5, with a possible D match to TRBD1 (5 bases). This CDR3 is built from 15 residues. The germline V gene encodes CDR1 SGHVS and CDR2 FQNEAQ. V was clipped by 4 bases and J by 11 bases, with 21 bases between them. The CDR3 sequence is CASSSAGNGEETQHF. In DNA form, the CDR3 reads TGTGCCAGCAGCTCGGCAGGGAACGGAGAAGAGACCCAGCATTTT.

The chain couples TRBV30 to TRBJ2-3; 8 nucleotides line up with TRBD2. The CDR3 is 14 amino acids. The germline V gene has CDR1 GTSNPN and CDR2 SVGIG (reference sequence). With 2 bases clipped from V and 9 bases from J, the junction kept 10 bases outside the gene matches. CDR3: CAWSSSGRLSTQYF. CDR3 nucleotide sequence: TGTGCCTGGAGTTCCAGCGGGAGACTTAGCACGCAGTATTTT.

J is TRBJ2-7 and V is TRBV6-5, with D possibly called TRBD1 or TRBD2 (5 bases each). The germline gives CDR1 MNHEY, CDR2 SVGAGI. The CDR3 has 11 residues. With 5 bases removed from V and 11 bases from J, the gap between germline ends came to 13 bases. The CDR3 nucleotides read TGTGCCAGCAGTGGCCCCCGAGGGGAGTACTTC. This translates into CASSGPRGEYF.

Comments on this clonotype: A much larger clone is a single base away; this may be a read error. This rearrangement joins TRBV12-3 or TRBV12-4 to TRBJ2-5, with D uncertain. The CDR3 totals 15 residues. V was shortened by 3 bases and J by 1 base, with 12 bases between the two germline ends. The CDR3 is CASSFRRVAQETQYF. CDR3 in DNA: TGTGCCAGCAGTTTCCGTAGGGTAGCCCAAGAGACCCAGTACTTC.

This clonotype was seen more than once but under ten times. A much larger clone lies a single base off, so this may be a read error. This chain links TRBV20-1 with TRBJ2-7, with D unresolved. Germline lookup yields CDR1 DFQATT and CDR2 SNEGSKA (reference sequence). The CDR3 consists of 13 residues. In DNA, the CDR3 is TGCAGTGCTAGGGAACCTAAAAAGTACGCGCAGTACTTC. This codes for CSAREPKKYAQYF.

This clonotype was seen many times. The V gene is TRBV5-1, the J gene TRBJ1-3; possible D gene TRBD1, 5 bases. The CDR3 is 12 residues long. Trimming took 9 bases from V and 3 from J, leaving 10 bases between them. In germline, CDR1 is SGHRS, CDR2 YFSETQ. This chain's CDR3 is CATQGDGNTIYF. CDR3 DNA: TGCGCCACGCAGGGTGATGGAAACACCATATATTTT.

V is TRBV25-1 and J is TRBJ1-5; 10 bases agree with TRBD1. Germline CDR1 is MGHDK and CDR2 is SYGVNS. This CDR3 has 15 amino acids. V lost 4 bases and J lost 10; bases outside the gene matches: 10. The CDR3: CASSALGTGVGPQHF. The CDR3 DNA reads TGTGCCAGCAGTGCTCTTGGGACAGGGGTTGGTCCCCAGCATTTT.

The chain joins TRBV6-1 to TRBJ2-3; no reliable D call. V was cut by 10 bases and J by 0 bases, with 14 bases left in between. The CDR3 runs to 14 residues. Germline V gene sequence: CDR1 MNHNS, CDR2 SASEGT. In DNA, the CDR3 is TGTGCCACCAGACGCCTTTCTAGCACAGATACGCAGTATTTT. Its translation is CATRRLSSTDTQYF.

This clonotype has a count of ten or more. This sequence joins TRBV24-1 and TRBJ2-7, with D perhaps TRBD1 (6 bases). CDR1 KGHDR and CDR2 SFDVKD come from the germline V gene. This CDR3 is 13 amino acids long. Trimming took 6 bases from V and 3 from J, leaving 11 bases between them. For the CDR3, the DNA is TGTGCCACCAGTCAGGGGACCCTCTACGAGCAGTACTTC. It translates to CATSQGTLYEQYF.

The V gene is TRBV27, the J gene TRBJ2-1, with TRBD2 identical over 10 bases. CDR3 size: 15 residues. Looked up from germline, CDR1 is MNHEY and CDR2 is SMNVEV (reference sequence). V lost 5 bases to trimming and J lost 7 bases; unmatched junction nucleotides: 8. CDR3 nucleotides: TGTGCCAGCAGTCAACTAGCGGGATTAGGTAATGAGCAGTTCTTC. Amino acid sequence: CASSQLAGLGNEQFF.

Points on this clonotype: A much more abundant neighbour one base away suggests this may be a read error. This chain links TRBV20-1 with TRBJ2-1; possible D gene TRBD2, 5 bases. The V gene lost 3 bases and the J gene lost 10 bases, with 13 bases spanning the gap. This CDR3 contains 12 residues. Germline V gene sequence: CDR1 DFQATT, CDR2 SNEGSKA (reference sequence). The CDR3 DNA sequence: TGCAGTGCTAGTAACGGGATTGACGAGCAGTTCTTC. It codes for CSASNGIDEQFF.